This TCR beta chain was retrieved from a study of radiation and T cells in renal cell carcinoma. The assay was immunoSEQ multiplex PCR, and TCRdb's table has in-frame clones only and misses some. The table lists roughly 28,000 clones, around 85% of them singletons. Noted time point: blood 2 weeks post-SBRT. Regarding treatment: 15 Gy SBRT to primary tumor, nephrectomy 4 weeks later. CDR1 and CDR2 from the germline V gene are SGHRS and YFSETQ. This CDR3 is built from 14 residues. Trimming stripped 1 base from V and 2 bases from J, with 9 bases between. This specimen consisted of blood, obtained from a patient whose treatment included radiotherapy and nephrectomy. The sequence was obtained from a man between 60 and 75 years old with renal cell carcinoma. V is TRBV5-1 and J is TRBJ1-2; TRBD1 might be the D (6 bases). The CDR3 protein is CASSLWTENYGYTF. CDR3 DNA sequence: TGCGCCAGCAGCTTGTGGACAGAAAACTATGGCTACACCTTC. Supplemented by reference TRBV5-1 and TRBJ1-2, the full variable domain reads KAGVTQTPRYLIKTRGQQVTLSCSPISGHRSVSWYQQTPGQGLQFLFEYFSETQRNKGNFPGRFSGRQFSNSRSEMNVSTLELGDSALYLCASSLWTENYGYTFGSGTRLTVV.